The 7 T cell receptor beta chains below all came from one sample that was sequenced in a study of T cells in Graves' hyperthyroidism and ophthalmopathy (dated by TCRdb to about 2019). The library relied on multiplex PCR. Sequenced using an Illumina HiSeq 2000. TCR beta CDR3 regions were amplified from RNA transcripts. The first round of RT-PCR for the TCR CDR3 was performed with the HTBI primer set and the Qiagen OneStep RT-PCR kit. TCRdb reran the public reads through fastp at Q25 and MiXCR, keeping productive beta chains. Rows are unified per CDR3 protein, each entry keeping the most common DNA and genes. Recorded for this sample are 300,000 to 500,000 distinct CDR3 sequences; more than 12% of them occurred a single time. Together, the top ten hold 32% of the sample. Sequenced: blood. The receptors shown here come from a woman aged 30 to 39 with Graves' hyperthyroidism.

About this clonotype: This may arise from a read error, as a much more abundant clone is one base away. V and J are TRBV3-1 and TRBJ2-1; 11 nucleotides line up with TRBD2. Germline assignment: CDR1 LGHDT and CDR2 YNNKEL (reference sequence). J lost 6 bases, V lost 4 bases, and 17 bases had no gene match. The CDR3 runs 19 residues. CDR3 sequence (DNA): TGTGCCAGCAGCCTTGACAGTGGGACTAGCGGACGATTCCTCAATGAGCAGTTCTTC. Translating gives CASSLDSGTSGRFLNEQFF.

This clonotype was found many times. The chain combines TRBV30 with TRBJ2-7, with D possibly being TRBD1 (6 bases). CDR3 length: 12 amino acids. Trimming took 4 bases from V and 2 from J, leaving 9 bases between them. From germline, CDR1 is GTSNPN and CDR2 SVGIG (reference sequence). CDR3 sequence reads: CAWNRDPYEQYF. Written as DNA, the CDR3 is TGTGCCTGGAACAGGGACCCCTACGAGCAGTACTTC.

The V call is TRBV13, the J call TRBJ2-1; no clear D gene. The CDR3 spans 13 residues. V lost 1 base to trimming and J lost 8 bases, with 9 bases between them. The germline V gene encodes CDR1 PRHDT and CDR2 FYEKMQ (reference sequence). The CDR3 protein is CASSLDPRYEQFF. In nucleotides, the CDR3 is TGTGCCAGCAGCTTAGACCCGCGCTATGAGCAGTTCTTC.

This clonotype was detected ten times or more. The chain couples TRBV2 to TRBJ2-5, with 7 bases that match TRBD1. After removal of 6 bases from V and 2 bases from J, the junction contained 6 bases not matched to a gene. The CDR3 has 14 amino acids. CDR1 is SNHLY, CDR2 FYNNEI, per germline. CDR3 in DNA: TGTGCCAGCAGCCGGGACAGCGGTCAAGAGACCCAGTACTTC. It translates to CASSRDSGQETQYF.

In its sample, this clonotype was seen many times. This chain uses TRBV30 with TRBJ1-6, with TRBD1 matching 9 bases. The CDR3 consists of 13 residues. Losses at the gene ends were 5 bases for V and 7 bases for J; bases not matched to a gene: 3. Per germline, CDR1 GTSNPN and CDR2 SVGIG (reference sequence). The chain's CDR3 is CAWSGQGNSPLHF. In nucleotides, the CDR3 is TGTGCCTGGTCTGGACAGGGGAATTCACCCCTCCACTTT.

This clonotype was detected many times. The J gene is TRBJ1-1, the V gene TRBV3-1; no clear D. Per the germline V gene, CDR1 is LGHDT and CDR2 is YNNKEL (reference sequence). V lost 1 base and J lost 1, with 4 bases in between. CDR3 size: 13 residues. The CDR3 sequence is CASSQVTNTEAFF. The DNA for the CDR3 is TGTGCCAGCAGCCAAGTGACGAACACTGAAGCTTTCTTT.

This clonotype has only a few counts. The chain uses TRBV20-1 and TRBJ2-2; 8 positions agree with TRBD1. This CDR3 region has 14 residues. Germline loops: CDR1 DFQATT, CDR2 SNEGSKA (reference sequence). With 6 bases clipped from V and 5 bases from J, the junction kept 8 bases outside the gene matches. CDR3 DNA sequence: TGCAGTGCCGACCCCGGACAGGGAACCGGGGAGCTGTTTTTT. Amino acid sequence: CSADPGQGTGELFF.